This T cell receptor (beta chain) was identified during a study of blood T cell repertoires in COVID-19. CDR1 SGHVS and CDR2 FNYEAQ come from the germline V gene. This CDR3 comprises 16 residues. The V gene end was trimmed by 4 bases and the J gene end by 6 bases; junction bases not matched to a gene: 5. Using immunoSEQ multiplex PCR, the repertoire was profiled, and TCRdb retains in-frame clones only, with some absent. The data hold approximately 240,000 clones, with around four fifths observed a single time. Input material: peripheral blood. The sequence came from a woman between 40 and 55 years old with active or convalescent COVID-19. The gene calls are TRBV7-6 and TRBJ2-1; 14 bases are shared with TRBD2. The CDR3 protein is CASSYGLAGGLNEQFF. The CDR3 DNA sequence: TGTGCCAGCAGCTACGGACTAGCGGGGGGCCTCAATGAGCAGTTCTTC.